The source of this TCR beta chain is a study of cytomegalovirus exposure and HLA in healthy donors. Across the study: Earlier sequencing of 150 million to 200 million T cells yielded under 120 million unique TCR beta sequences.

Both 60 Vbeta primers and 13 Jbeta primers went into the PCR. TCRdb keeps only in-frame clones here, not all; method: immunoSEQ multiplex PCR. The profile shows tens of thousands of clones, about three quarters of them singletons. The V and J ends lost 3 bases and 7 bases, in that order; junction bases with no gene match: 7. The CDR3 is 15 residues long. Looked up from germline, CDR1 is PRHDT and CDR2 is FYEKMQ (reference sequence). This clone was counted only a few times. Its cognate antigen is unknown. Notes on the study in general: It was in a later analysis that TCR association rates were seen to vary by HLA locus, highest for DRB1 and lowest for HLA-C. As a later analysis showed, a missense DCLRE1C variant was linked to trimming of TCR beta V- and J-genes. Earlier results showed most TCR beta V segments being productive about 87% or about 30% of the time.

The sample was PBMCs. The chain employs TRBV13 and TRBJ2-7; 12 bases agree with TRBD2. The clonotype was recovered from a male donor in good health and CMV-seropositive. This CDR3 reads CASSFRLAGEREQYF. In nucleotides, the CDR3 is TGTGCCAGCAGCTTCCGACTAGCGGGAGAGCGTGAGCAGTACTTC. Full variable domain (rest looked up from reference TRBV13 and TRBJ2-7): AAGVIQSPRHLIKEKRETATLKCYPIPRHDTVYWYQQGPGQDPQFLISFYEKMQSDKGSIPDRFSAQQFSDYHSELNMSSLELGDSALYFCASSFRLAGEREQYFGPGTRLTVT.